This T cell receptor (beta chain) came from a study of identical twins. Points from the study as a whole: Possibly, invariant MAIT and iNKT cells partly confounded zero-insertion analyses. Twin sharing of out-of-frame TCR alpha was underestimated by models in monozygotic pairs.

Template switching (which added a universal primer site) was used, and cDNA carried unique molecular identifiers. From the 5' RACE reads, TCRdb called clonotypes with MiXCR, one entry per CDR3 protein. The data show about 690,000 distinct CDR3 sequences, 5.5% to 6.5% seen once. V gave up 0 bases and J gave up 3 bases, with 3 bases separating them. Germline V gene data show CDR1 as SEHNR and CDR2 as FQNEAQ (reference sequence). The CDR3 totals 12 residues. This clonotype was picked up many times. What it binds is not known. Among all donors, each was a healthy Caucasian. Sequencing was done on a sample of naive T cells sorted from blood. The rearrangement uses TRBV7-9 and TRBJ2-7; D gene uncertain. The receptor was isolated from a man aged 18 to 29 in good health. The chain's CDR3 is CASSLADYEQYV. The CDR3 DNA is TGTGCCAGCAGCTTAGCCGACTACGAGCAGTACGTC.